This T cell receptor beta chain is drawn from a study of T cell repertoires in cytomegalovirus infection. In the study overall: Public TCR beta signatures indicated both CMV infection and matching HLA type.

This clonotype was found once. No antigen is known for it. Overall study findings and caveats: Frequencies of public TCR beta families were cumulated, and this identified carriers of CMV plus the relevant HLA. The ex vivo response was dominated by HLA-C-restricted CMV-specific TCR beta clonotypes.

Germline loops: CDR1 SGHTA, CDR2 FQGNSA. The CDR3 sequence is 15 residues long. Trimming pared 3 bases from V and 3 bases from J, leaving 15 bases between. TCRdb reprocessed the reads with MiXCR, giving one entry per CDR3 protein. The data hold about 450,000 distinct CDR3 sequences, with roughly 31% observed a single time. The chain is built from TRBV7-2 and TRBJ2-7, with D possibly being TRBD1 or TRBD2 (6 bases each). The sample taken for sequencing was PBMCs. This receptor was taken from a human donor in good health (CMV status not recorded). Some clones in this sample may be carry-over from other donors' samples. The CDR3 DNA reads TGTGCCAGCAGCTTGGAGGGGGAGGTACACTACGAGCAGTACTTC. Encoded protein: CASSLEGEVHYEQYF.